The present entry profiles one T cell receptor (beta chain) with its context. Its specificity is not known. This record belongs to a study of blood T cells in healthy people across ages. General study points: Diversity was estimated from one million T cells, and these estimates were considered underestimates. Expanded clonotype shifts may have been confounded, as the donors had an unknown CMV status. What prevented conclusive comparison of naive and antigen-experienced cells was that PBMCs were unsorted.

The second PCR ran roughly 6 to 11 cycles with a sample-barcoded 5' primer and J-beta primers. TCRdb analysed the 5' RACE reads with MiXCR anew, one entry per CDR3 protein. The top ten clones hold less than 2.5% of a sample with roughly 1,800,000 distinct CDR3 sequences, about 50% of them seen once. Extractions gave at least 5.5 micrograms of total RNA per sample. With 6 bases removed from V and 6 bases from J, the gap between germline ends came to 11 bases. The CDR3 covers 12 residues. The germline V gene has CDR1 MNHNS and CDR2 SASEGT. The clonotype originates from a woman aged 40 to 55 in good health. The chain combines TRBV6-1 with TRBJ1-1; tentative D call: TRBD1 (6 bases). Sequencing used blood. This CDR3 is CASSGTIAEAFF. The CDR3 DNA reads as TGTGCCAGCAGCGGGACAATAGCTGAAGCTTTCTTT.